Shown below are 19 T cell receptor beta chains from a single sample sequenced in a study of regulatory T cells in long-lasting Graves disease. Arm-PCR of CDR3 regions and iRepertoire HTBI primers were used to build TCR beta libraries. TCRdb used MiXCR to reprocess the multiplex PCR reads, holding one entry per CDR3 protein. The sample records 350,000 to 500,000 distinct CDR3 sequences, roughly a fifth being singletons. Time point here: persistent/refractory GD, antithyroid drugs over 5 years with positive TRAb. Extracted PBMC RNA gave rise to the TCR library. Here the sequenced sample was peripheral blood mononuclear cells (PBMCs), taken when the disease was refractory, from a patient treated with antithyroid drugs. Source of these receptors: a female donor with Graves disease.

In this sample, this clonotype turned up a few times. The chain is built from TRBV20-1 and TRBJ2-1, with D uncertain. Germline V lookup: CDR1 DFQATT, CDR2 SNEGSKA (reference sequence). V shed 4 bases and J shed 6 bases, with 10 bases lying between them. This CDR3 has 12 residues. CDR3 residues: CSANPHLNEQFF. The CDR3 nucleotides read TGCAGTGCTAATCCGCACCTCAATGAGCAGTTCTTC.

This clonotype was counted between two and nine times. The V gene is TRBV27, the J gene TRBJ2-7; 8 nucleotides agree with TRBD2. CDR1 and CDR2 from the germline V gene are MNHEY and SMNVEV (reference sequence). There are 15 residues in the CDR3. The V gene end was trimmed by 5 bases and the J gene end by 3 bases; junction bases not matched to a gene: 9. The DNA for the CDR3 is TGTGCCAGCAGTCCCGGGGTAGCGGGAATCTACGAGCAGTACTTC. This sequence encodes CASSPGVAGIYEQYF.

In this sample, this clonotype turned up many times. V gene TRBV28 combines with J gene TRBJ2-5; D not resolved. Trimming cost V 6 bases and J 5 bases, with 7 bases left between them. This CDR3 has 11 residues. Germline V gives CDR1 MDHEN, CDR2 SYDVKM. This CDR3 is CASRDRETQYF. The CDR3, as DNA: TGTGCCAGCAGGGACCGGGAGACCCAGTACTTC.

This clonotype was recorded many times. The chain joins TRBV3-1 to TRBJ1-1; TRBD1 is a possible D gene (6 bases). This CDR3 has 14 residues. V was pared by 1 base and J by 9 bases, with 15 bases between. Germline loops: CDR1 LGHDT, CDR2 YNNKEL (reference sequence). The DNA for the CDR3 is TGTGCCAGCAGCCAAGGATCGGCAGGGACAAAAGCTTTCTTT. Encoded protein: CASSQGSAGTKAFF.

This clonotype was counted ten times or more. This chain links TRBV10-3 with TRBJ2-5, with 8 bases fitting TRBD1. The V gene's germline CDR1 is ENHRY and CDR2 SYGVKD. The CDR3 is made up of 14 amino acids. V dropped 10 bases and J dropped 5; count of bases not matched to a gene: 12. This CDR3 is CATSRDRKGETQYF. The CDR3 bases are TGTGCCACTTCCCGGGACAGGAAAGGGGAGACCCAGTACTTC.

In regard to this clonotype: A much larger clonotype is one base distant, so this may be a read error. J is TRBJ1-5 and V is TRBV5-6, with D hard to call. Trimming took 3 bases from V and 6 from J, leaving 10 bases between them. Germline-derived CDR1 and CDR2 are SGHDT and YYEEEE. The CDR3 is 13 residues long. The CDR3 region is CASSSGGVQPQHF. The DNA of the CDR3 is TGTGCCAGCAGCTCGGGCGGTGTTCAGCCCCAGCATTTT.

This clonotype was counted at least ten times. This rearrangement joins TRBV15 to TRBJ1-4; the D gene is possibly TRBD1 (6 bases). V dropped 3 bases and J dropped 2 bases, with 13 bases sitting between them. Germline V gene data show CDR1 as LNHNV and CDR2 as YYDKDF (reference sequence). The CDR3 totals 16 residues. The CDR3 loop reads CATSSSRTETNEKLFF. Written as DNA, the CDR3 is TGTGCCACCAGCAGTAGCAGGACAGAGACTAATGAAAAACTGTTTTTT.

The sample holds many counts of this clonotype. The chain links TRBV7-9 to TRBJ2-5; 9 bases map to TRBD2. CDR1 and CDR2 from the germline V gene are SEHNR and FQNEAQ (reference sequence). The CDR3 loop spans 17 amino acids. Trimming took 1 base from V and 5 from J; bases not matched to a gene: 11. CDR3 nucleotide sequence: TGTGCCAGCAGCTTAGGACTAGCGGAGAACACCAGGGAGACCCAGTACTTC. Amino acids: CASSLGLAENTRETQYF.

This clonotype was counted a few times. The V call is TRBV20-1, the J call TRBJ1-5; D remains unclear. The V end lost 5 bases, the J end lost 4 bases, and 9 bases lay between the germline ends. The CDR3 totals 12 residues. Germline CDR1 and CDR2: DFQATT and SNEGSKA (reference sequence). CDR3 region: CSAPGVNQPQHF. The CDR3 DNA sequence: TGCAGTGCTCCCGGGGTTAATCAGCCCCAGCATTTT.

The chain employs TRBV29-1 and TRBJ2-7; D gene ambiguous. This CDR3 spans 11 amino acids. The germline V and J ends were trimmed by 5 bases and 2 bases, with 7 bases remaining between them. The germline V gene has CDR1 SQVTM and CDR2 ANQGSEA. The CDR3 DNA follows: TGCAGCGTTAAGATAGCCTACGAGCAGTACTTC. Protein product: CSVKIAYEQYF.

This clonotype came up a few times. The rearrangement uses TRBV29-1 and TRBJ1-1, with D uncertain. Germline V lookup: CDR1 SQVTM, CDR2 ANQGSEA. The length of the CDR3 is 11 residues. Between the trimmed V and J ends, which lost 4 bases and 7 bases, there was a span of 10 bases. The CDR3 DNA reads TGCAGCGTTGCCATTCAGGATGAAGCTTTCTTT. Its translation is CSVAIQDEAFF. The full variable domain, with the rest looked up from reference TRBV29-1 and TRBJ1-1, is SAVISQKPSRDICQRGTSLTIQCQVDSQVTMMFWYRQQPGQSLTLIATANQGSEATYESGFVIDKFPISRPNLTFSTLTVSNMSPEDSSIYLCSVAIQDEAFFGQGTRLTVV.

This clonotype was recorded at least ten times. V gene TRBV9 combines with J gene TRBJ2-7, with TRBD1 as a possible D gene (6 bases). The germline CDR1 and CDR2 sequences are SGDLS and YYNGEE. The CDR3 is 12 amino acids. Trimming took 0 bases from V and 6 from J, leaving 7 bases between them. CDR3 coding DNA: TGTGCCAGCAGCGTAGAAGGGGGCGAGCAGTACTTC. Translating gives CASSVEGGEQYF.

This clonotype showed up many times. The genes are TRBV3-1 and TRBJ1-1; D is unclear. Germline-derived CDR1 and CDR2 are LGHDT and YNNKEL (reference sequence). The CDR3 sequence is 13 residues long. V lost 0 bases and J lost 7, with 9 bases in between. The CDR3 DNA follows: TGTGCCAGCAGCCAAGATGCGAGAAGTGAAGCTTTCTTT. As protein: CASSQDARSEAFF.

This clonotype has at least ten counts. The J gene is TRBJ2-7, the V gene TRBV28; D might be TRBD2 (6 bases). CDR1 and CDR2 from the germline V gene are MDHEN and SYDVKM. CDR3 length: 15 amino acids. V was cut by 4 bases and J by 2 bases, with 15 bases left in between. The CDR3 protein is CASSSGGLKAYEQYF. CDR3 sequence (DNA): TGTGCCAGCAGTTCCGGGGGTCTAAAAGCCTACGAGCAGTACTTC.

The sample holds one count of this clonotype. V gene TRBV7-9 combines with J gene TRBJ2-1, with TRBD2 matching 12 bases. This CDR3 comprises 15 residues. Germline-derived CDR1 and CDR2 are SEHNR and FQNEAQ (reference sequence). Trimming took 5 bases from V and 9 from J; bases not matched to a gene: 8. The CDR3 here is CASSATSGSVSEQFF. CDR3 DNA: TGTGCCAGCAGCGCGACTAGCGGGAGTGTGAGTGAGCAGTTCTTC.

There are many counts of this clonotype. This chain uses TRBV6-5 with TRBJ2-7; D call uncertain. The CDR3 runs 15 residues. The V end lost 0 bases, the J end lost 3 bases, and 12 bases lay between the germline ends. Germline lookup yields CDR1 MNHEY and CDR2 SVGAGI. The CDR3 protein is CASSYSWQDIYEQYF. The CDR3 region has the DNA TGTGCCAGCAGTTACTCGTGGCAAGACATCTACGAGCAGTACTTC.

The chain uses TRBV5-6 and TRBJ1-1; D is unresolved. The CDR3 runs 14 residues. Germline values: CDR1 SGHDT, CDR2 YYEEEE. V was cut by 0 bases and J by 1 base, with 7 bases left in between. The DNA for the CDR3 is TGTGCCAGCAGCTTGGCCCAGAAGAACACTGAAGCTTTCTTT. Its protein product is CASSLAQKNTEAFF.

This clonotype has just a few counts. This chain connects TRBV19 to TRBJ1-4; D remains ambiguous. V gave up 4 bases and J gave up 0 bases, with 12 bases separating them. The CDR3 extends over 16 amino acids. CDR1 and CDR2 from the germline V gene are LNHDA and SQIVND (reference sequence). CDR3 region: CASSTGPISTNEKLFF. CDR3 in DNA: TGTGCCAGTAGTACAGGACCTATCTCAACTAATGAAAAACTGTTTTTT.

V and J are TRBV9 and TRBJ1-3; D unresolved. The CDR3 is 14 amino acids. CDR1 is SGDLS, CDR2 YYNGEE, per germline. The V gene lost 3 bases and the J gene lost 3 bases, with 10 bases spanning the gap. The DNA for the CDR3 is TGTGCCAGCAGCGGGTGGCAGAATGGAAACACCATATATTTT. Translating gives CASSGWQNGNTIYF.